These 14 T cell receptor beta chains were sequenced from one sample in a study of T cells in Graves' hyperthyroidism and ophthalmopathy. What was amplified from RNA transcripts were TCR beta CDR3 regions. The HTBI primer set drove a first-round RT-PCR of the TCR CDR3. TCRdb independently ran MiXCR on the multiplex PCR reads; one entry per CDR3 protein. The repertoire has fewer than 900,000 distinct CDR3 sequences, about a sixth of them found once; the top ten carry around 8.1%. The specimen sequenced was blood. These receptors originate from a man aged 18 to 30 with Graves' hyperthyroidism.

This clonotype was observed many times. The CDR3 bases are TGTGCCAGCAGTGCCCCCCTGACAGATACGCAGTATTTT. Amino acid sequence: CASSAPLTDTQYF. The chain joins TRBV6-1 to TRBJ2-3; no clear D gene. Germline loops: CDR1 MNHNS, CDR2 SASEGT. The CDR3 contains 13 residues. The V end lost 4 bases, the J end lost 3 bases, and 8 bases lay between the germline ends.

This clonotype was detected many times. The J gene is TRBJ2-7, the V gene TRBV6-1; D gene uncertain. V dropped 5 bases and J dropped 3 bases, with 11 bases sitting between them. Looked up from germline, CDR1 is MNHNS and CDR2 is SASEGT. The CDR3 is made up of 13 amino acids. The CDR3 loop is CASSTSNVYEQYF. DNA for the CDR3: TGTGCCAGCAGTACTTCTAACGTCTACGAGCAGTACTTC.

This clonotype was seen more than once but under ten times. The chain joins TRBV6-1 to TRBJ2-1; D ambiguous. Germline loops: CDR1 MNHNS, CDR2 SASEGT. The CDR3 spans 13 residues. V lost 3 bases to trimming and J lost 8 bases, with 11 bases between them. The CDR3 sequence: CASSDPGAHEQFF. CDR3 DNA sequence: TGTGCCAGCAGTGACCCGGGTGCTCATGAGCAGTTCTTC.

This chain links TRBV13 with TRBJ2-7, with D perhaps matching TRBD1 (6 bases). Trimming removed 4 bases from V and 7 bases from J, with 17 bases in between. In germline, CDR1 is PRHDT, CDR2 FYEKMQ (reference sequence). This CDR3 is built from 14 residues. In nucleotides, the CDR3 is TGTGCCAGCAGCTCCCGGGGACACGTAGGGGAGCAGTACTTC. Its translation: CASSSRGHVGEQYF.

The rearrangement joins TRBV5-1 to TRBJ2-7; D unclear. The CDR3 is 13 residues long. The germline V gene encodes CDR1 SGHRS and CDR2 YFSETQ. The ends were cut back, 0 bases at V and 5 bases at J, with 9 bases in the middle. The CDR3: CASSLGVSDEQYF. The DNA of the CDR3 is TGCGCCAGCAGCTTGGGGGTTTCCGACGAGCAGTACTTC.

This clonotype has a handful of counts. J is TRBJ2-1 and V is TRBV4-1, with 11 nucleotides matching TRBD2. Unmatched junction bases numbered 16, after V lost 5 bases and J lost 4 bases. From germline, CDR1 is MGHRA and CDR2 YSYEKL. The CDR3 extends over 19 amino acids. DNA of the CDR3: TGCGCCAGCAGCTCCCCGGGACGGGGGACTAGCGGTAGATACAATGAGCAGTTCTTC. This encodes CASSSPGRGTSGRYNEQFF.

V usage is TRBV4-2 and J usage is TRBJ1-6; 9 bases fit TRBD1. This CDR3 region has 19 residues. With V trimmed by 5 bases and J by 1 base, 12 bases remained unmatched. Germline CDR1 and CDR2: LGHNA and YNFKEQ. CDR3 amino acids: CASSVRQGEWTSYNSPLHF. DNA for the CDR3: TGTGCCAGCAGCGTCCGACAGGGGGAATGGACATCCTATAATTCACCCCTCCACTTT.

This clonotype has ten or more counts. The chain combines TRBV28 with TRBJ2-7; TRBD2 agrees at 11 bases. CDR1 is MDHEN, CDR2 SYDVKM, per germline. The CDR3 consists of 14 residues. The J segment lost 5 bases and the V segment lost 7 bases, leaving 7 bases of the junction unmatched. CDR3 sequence: CASTLGLAAHEQYF. CDR3 bases: TGTGCCAGCACCTTGGGACTAGCGGCCCACGAGCAGTACTTC.

This clonotype turned up a few times. The J gene is TRBJ2-5, the V gene TRBV5-1, with 7 bases aligning to TRBD1. The CDR3 loop spans 14 amino acids. CDR1 and CDR2 (germline): SGHRS, YFSETQ. Trimming took 4 bases from V and 5 from J; bases not matched to a gene: 8. CDR3 sequence reads: CASSQGQSFETQYF. The CDR3 DNA follows: TGCGCCAGCAGCCAGGGACAGTCGTTTGAGACCCAGTACTTC.

In regard to this clonotype: Sequence at one end of the junction differs from germline and may be a read error. The gene calls are TRBV4-2 and TRBJ2-1, with 8 nucleotides matching TRBD2. This CDR3 is 16 amino acids long. CDR1 LGHNA and CDR2 YNFKEQ come from the germline V gene. The CDR3 bases are TGTGCCAGCAGCGGCGAACTAGCGGAGCCCTACGATGAGCAGTTCTTC. Residues: CASSGELAEPYDEQFF.

Comment on this clonotype: It may be a read error: a sequence one base away is much more abundant. This chain connects TRBV6-1 to TRBJ2-1; D is perhaps TRBD1 or TRBD2 (6 bases each). CDR1 and CDR2 from the germline V gene are MNHNS and SASEGT. Trimming shortened V by 4 bases and J by 5 bases, and 12 bases separated the two germline ends. CDR3 length: 14 amino acids. The CDR3 region has the DNA TGTGCCAGCAGTGGGGGGGCAGGGAACAATGAGCAGTTCTTC. Its translation: CASSGGAGNNEQFF.

In its sample, this clonotype was seen many times. The V and J genes are TRBV2 and TRBJ2-1, with no clear D. This CDR3 is built from 11 residues. V gave up 8 bases and J gave up 10 bases, with 12 bases separating them. Germline V gives CDR1 SNHLY, CDR2 FYNNEI. The CDR3 coding sequence is TGTGCCAGCTCCCCGGCCGGGGAGCAGTTCTTC. Its translation: CASSPAGEQFF.

This clonotype was found many times. The genes are TRBV28 and TRBJ1-2; no reliable D call. The V and J ends lost 10 bases and 2 bases respectively, with 11 bases between them. Germline-derived CDR1 and CDR2 are MDHEN and SYDVKM. CDR3 length: 12 amino acids. The CDR3 here is CATGPGNYGYTF. CDR3 coding DNA: TGTGCCACTGGCCCCGGAAACTATGGCTACACCTTC.

This clonotype was seen a handful of times. The gene calls are TRBV3-1 and TRBJ1-4, with TRBD1 as a possible D gene (5 bases). The CDR3 is made up of 17 amino acids. Germline CDR1 LGHDT, CDR2 YNNKEL (reference sequence). Trimming cost V 4 bases and J 7 bases, with 22 bases left between them. The CDR3 sequence is CASSPTLGQGDFEKLFF. CDR3 DNA sequence: TGTGCCAGCAGCCCGACCCTGGGGCAGGGAGATTTTGAAAAACTGTTTTTT.